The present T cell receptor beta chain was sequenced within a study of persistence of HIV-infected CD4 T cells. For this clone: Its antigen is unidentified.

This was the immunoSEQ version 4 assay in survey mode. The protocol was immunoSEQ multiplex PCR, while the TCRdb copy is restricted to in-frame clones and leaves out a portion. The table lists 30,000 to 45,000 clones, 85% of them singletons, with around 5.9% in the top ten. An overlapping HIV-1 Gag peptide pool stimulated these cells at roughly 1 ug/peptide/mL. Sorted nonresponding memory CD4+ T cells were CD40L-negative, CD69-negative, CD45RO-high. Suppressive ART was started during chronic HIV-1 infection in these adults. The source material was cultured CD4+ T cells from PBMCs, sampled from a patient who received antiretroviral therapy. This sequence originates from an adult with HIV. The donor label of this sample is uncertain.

The CDR3 sequence: CARRHVRRQVLPLNYGYTF. The DNA for the CDR3 is TGTGCCAGAAGACACGTGCGCCGACAGGTCCTGCCCCTTAACTATGGCTACACCTTC. V is TRBV5-3 and J is TRBJ1-2; D perhaps matches TRBD1 (6 bases). TRBV5-3 is assigned to the ORF class and has an uncertain function. This CDR3 contains 19 residues. V lost 5 bases and J lost 1, with 27 bases in between.